This entry concerns a single T cell receptor (beta chain). The antigen remains unidentified. This CDR3 comprises 15 residues. Trimming took 4 bases from V and 3 from J; bases not matched to a gene: 6. The data were obtained in a study of naive and memory T cell subsets. Findings and caveats of the study: Especially in CD8 cells, naive repertoires contained a few larger clonotypes, possibly CD45RA-re-expressing memory cells.

An equimolar mix of two oligonucleotides served as the beta constant-region primer for TRBC1 and TRBC2. Four rounds of PCR amplified the ligated cDNA using nested alpha and beta constant-region primers plus SP2. TCRdb ran MiXCR on the UMI-ligation and nested PCR reads and lists one entry per CDR3 protein. The sample yields about 140,000 distinct CDR3 sequences, approximately 21% seen once. Sample: naive CD8+ T cells from blood. This chain uses TRBV12-3 or TRBV12-4 with TRBJ2-7, with 10 positions matching TRBD1. The sequence was collected from a human donor in good health. The CDR3 sequence: CASSSGQGKSYEQYF. In DNA, the CDR3 is TGTGCCAGCAGTTCGGGACAGGGGAAAAGCTACGAGCAGTACTTC.